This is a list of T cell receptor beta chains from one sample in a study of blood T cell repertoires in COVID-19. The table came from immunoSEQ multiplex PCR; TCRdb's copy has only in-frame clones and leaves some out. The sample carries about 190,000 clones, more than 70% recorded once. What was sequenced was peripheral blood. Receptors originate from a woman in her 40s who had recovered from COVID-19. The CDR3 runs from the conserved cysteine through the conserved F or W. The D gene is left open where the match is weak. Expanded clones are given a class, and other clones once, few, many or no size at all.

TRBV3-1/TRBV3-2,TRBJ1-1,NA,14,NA,TGTGCCAGCAGCCTACGACAGGCGAACACTGAAGCTTTCTTT,CASSLRQANTEAFF
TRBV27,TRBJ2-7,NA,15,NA,TGTGCCAGCAGTTCGGGCGGGATGGAATCCTACGAGCAGTACTTC,CASSSGGMESYEQYF
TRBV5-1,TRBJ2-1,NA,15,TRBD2,TGCGCCAGCAGCCGGATGGGACTAGGAGTCCATGAGCAGTTCTTC,CASSRMGLGVHEQFF
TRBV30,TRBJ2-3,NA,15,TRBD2,TGTGCCTGGAGTGCCAAGGGACTAGCGGGAGATACGCAGTATTTT,CAWSAKGLAGDTQYF
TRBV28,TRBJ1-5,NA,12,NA,TGTGCCAGCGGCCCGGGGAATCAGCCCCAGCATTTT,CASGPGNQPQHF
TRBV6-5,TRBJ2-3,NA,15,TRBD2,TGTGCCAGCAGTAGGGAACCGGGACTAGGGGATACGCAGTATTTT,CASSREPGLGDTQYF
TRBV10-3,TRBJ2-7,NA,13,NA,TGTGCCATCAGTGAGTCTCGGGTCAACGAGCAGTACTTC,CAISESRVNEQYF
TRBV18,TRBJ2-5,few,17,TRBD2,TGTGCCAGCTCACCGCACGAGAGGCTATGGCGGGAGGAGACCCAGTACTTC,CASSPHERLWREETQYF
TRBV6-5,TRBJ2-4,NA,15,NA,TGTGCCAGCACCAACGACGAAGAGGAAGAAAACATTCAGTACTTC,CASTNDEEEENIQYF
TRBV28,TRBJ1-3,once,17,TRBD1,TGTGCCAGCAGTTCCGGGGACAGGGGGCATTCTGGAAACACCATATATTTT,CASSSGDRGHSGNTIYF
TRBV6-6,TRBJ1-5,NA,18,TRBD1,TGTGCCAGCGGTCAAAGGCAGGGGGCCGGGCGAGGCAATCAGCCCCAGCATTTT,CASGQRQGAGRGNQPQHF
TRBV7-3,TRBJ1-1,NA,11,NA,TGTGCCAGCAGCTCCGGGATAGAAGCTTTCTTT,CASSSGIEAFF
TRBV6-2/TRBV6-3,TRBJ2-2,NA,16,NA,TGTGCCAGCAGCCTCCCGGGGGAGATTCGGACCGGGGAGCTGTTTTTT,CASSLPGEIRTGELFF
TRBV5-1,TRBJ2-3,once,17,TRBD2,TGCGCCAGCAGCGCCAGACTAGCGGGCATTAGCACAGATACGCAGTATTTT,CASSARLAGISTDTQYF
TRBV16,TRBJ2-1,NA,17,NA,TGTGCCAGCAGCCAATATCTAGACGGGAGCTCCTACAATGAGCAGTTCTTC,CASSQYLDGSSYNEQFF
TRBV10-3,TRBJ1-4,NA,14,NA,TGTGCCATCAGTGAACGGCAGGGAAATGAAAAACTGTTTTTT,CAISERQGNEKLFF
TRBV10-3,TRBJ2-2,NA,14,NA,TGTGCCATCGCCTACAGGAGGGACACCGGGGAGCTGTTTTTT,CAIAYRRDTGELFF
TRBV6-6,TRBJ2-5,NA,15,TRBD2,TGTGCCAGCAGAGGGTTTAGCGGGAGCGTGGAGACCCAGTACTTC,CASRGFSGSVETQYF
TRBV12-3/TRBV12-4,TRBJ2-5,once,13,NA,TGTGCCAGCAGTTTTTCTAGACTGGAGACCCAGTACTTC,CASSFSRLETQYF
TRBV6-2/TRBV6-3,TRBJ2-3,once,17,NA,TGTGCCAGCAGTTATTTGGTCGTAGGAGACGCATCGGATACGCAGTATTTT,CASSYLVVGDASDTQYF
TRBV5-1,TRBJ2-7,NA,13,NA,TGCGCCAGCAGCGACGGGACACCCTACGAGCAGTACTTC,CASSDGTPYEQYF
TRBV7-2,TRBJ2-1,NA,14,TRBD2,TGTGCCAGCAGCTCACTAGCGGCCTACAATGAGCAGTTCTTC,CASSSLAAYNEQFF
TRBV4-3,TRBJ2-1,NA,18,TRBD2,TGCGCCAGCAGCCAAGCGGGTCGTGGTCTAGCGGGTTACAATGAGCAGTTCTTC,CASSQAGRGLAGYNEQFF
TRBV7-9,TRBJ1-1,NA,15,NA,TGTGCCAGCAGCTTAGCGAGGGTCGTGAACACTGAAGCTTTCTTT,CASSLARVVNTEAFF
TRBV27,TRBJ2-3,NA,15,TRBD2,TGTGCCAGCAGTTCGGGGGGGATTGTCGCAGATACGCAGTATTTT,CASSSGGIVADTQYF
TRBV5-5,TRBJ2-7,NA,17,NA,TGTGCCAGCAGCTTTCATGCTCCTCCGGGATCCTCCTACGAGCAGTACTTC,CASSFHAPPGSSYEQYF
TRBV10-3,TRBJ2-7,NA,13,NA,TGTGCCATCAGTGCGGAGACTAGCTACGAGCAGTACTTC,CAISAETSYEQYF
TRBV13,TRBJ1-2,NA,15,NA,TGTGCCAGCAGCCCCCCTACAGGAGCTAACTATGGCTACACCTTC,CASSPPTGANYGYTF
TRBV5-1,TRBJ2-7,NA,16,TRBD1,TGCGCCAGCAGCTTGGCCCGCGGGACAGGCTCCTACGAGCAGTACTTC,CASSLARGTGSYEQYF
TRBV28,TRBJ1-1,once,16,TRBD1,TGTGCCAGCAGTCCCCAGGTGGGCTCAGGGGGCACTGAAGCTTTCTTT,CASSPQVGSGGTEAFF
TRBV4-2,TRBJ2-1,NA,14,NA,TGTGCCAGCAGCCAAGAGGTAGTTGTCGGTGAGCAGTTCTTC,CASSQEVVVGEQFF
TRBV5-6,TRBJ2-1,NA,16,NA,TGTGCCAGCAGCTTCGACAGCCCGACCTCCTACAATGAGCAGTTCTTC,CASSFDSPTSYNEQFF
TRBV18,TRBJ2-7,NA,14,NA,TGTGCCAGCTCACCCGGGAGTGGCGGGACCGAGCAGTACTTC,CASSPGSGGTEQYF
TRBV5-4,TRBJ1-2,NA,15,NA,TGTGCCAGCAGACGTGATACAGGAGATACCTATGGCTACACCTTC,CASRRDTGDTYGYTF
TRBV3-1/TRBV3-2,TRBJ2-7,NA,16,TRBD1,TGTGCCAGCAGCCTCTTCCGGGACAGGGGTGCGGACGAGCAGTACTTC,CASSLFRDRGADEQYF
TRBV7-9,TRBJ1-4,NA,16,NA,TGTGCCAGCAGCTCCTACCGGGACACGGGTTTTGAAAAACTGTTTTTT,CASSSYRDTGFEKLFF
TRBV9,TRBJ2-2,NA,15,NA,TGTGCCAGCAGCGTGCGGACAGAGAACACCGGGGAGCTGTTTTTT,CASSVRTENTGELFF
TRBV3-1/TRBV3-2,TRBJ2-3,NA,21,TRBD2,TGTGCCAGCAGCCAGGTCGGTTACGGAGCGGGAGTCGGTGGTAGCACAGATACGCAGTATTTT,CASSQVGYGAGVGGSTDTQYF
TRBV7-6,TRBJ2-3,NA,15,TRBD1,TGTGCCAGCAGCTTGGCCGTCGACAGGGCGGGCGCGCAGTATTTT,CASSLAVDRAGAQYF
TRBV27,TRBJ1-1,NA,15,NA,TGTGCCAGCAGTTTCGGCGCGGGTGTGAACACTGAAGCTTTCTTT,CASSFGAGVNTEAFF
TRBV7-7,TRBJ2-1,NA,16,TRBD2,TGTGCCAGCAGCTTAGGGGCTAGCGGGGGCTACAATGAGCAGTTCTTC,CASSLGASGGYNEQFF
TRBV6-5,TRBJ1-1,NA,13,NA,TGTGCCAGCAGGCCGACCGTCGACAGAAAAGCTTTCTTT,CASRPTVDRKAFF
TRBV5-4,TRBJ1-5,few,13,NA,TGTGCCAGCAGCTACCAGGGGAATGAGCCCCAGCATTTT,CASSYQGNEPQHF
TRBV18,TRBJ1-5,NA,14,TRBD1,TGTGCCAGCTCACGGGACAGGGAGGTTCAGCCCCAGCATTTT,CASSRDREVQPQHF
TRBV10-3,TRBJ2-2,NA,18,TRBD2,TGTGCCATCAGTGGTCAGGCTAGCGGCCCGAGGAACACCGGGGAGCTGTTTTTT,CAISGQASGPRNTGELFF